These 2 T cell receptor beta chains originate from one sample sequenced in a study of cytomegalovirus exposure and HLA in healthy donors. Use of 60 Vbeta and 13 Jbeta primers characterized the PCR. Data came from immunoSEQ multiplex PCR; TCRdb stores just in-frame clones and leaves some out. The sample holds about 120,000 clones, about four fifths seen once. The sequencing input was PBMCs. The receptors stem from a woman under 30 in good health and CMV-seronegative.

The CDR3 region has the DNA TGTGCCAGCAGCTTATTTCGAGATAGCGGGGGGTTTAACCTGTTCTTC. Its protein product is CASSLFRDSGGFNLFF. The genes are TRBV7-9 and TRBJ2-1, with TRBD2 matching 10 bases. Germline CDR1 reads SEHNR; CDR2 reads FQNEAQ (reference sequence). The CDR3 spans 16 residues. With V trimmed by 2 bases and J by 15 bases, 16 bases remained unmatched.

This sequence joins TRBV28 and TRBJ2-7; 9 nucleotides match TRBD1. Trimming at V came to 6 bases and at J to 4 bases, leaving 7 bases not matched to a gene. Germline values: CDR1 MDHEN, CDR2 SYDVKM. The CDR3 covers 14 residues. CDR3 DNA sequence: TGTGCCAGCAGGGGTTCCGGGACAGGGTACGAGCAGTACTTC. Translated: CASRGSGTGYEQYF.